The 4 T cell receptor beta chains presented below share a single source sample, sequenced in a study of blood T cell repertoires in COVID-19 (dated by TCRdb to 2018 to 2020). Receptors were amplified or captured by the immunoSEQ multiplex PCR assay. Not all clones reach the TCRdb copy of this immuneACCESS table, which keeps in-frame sequences only. Checked studies attribute under half of the gap to unresolved V genes and leave the rest unexplained. The sample records 200,000 to 250,000 clones, around 80% of which are singletons. The ten largest clones capture approximately 20% of the sample. Material: peripheral blood. The receptors derive from a man younger than 40 with active or convalescent COVID-19.

This chain links TRBV30 with TRBJ1-2; D possibly corresponds to TRBD1 (6 bases). Germline CDR1 and CDR2: GTSNPN and SVGIG (reference sequence). The CDR3 is 12 residues long. The V gene lost 5 bases and the J gene lost 4 bases, with 11 bases spanning the gap. CDR3 in amino acids: CAWAGTPYGYTF. The CDR3 nucleotides read TGTGCCTGGGCCGGGACACCCTATGGCTACACCTTC.

This chain connects TRBV6-5 to TRBJ2-1; D is undetermined. V shed 4 bases and J shed 10 bases, with 8 bases lying between them. From germline, CDR1 is MNHEY and CDR2 SVGAGI. This CDR3 spans 11 amino acids. This CDR3 reads CASSSPREQFF. In nucleotides, the CDR3 is TGTGCCAGCAGTTCCCCCCGGGAGCAGTTCTTC.

CDR3 residues: CATSGAADSPLHF. CDR3 sequence (DNA): TGTGCGACGTCAGGGGCGGCCGATTCACCCCTCCACTTT. V is TRBV15 and J is TRBJ1-6, with D tentatively TRBD1 (6 bases). The CDR3 totals 13 residues. CDR1 and CDR2 from the germline V gene are LNHNV and YYDKDF (reference sequence).

This chain joins TRBV7-9 and TRBJ2-2, with a weak D call TRBD2 (5 bases). V lost 8 bases and J lost 0, with 22 bases in between. This CDR3 has 18 amino acids. The germline CDR1 and CDR2 sequences are SEHNR and FQNEAQ (reference sequence). The CDR3 reads CASVPRASREPNTGELFF. The CDR3 bases are TGTGCCAGCGTCCCCCGGGCCAGTAGGGAGCCGAACACCGGGGAGCTGTTTTTT. Combining the CDR3 with reference TRBV7-9 and TRBJ2-2 gives the whole variable domain DTGVSQNPRHKITKRGQNVTFRCDPISEHNRLYWYRQTLGQGPEFLTYFQNEAQLEKSRLLSDRFSAERPKGSFSTLEIQRTEQGDSAMYLCASVPRASREPNTGELFFGEGSRLTVL.